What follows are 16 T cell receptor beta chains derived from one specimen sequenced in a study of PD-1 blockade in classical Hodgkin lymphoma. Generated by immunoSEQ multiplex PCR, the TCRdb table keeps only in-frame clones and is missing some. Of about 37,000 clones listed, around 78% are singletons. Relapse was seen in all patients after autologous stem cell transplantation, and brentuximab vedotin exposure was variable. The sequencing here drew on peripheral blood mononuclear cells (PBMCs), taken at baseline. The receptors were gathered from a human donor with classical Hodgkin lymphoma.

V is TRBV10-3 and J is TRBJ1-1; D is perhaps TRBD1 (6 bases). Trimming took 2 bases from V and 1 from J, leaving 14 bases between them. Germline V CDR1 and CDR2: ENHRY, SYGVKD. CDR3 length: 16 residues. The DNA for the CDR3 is TGTGCCATCAGTGAGCCCCTCGGACAGCAGAACACTGAAGCTTTCTTT. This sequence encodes CAISEPLGQQNTEAFF.

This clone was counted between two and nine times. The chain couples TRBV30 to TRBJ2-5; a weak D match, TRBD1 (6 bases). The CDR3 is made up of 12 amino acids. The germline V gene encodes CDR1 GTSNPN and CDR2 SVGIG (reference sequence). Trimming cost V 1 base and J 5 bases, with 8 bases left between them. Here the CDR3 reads CAWSGQGETQYF. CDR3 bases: TGTGCCTGGAGTGGCCAGGGGGAGACCCAGTACTTC.

CDR3 DNA: TGTGCCAGTAGTATAGGGGGTGGAATATCCTACGAGCAGTACTTC. It encodes CASSIGGGISYEQYF. This chain connects TRBV19 to TRBJ2-7; D not resolved. Germline-derived CDR1 and CDR2 are LNHDA and SQIVND (reference sequence). This CDR3 is built from 15 residues. Trimming removed 1 base from V and 1 base from J, with 11 bases in between.

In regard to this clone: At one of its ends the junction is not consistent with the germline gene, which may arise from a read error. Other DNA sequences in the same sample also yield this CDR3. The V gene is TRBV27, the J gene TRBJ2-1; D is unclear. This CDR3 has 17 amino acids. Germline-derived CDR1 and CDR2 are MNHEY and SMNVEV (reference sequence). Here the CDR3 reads CASSLSFGSSVPNEQFF. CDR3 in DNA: TGCGCCAGCAGTTTATCATTTGGTTCTTCGGTACCCAATGAGCAGTTCTTC.

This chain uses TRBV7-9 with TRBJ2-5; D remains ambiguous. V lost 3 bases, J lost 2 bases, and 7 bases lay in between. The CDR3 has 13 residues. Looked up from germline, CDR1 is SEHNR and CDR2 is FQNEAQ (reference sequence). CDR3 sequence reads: CASSFGKQETQYF. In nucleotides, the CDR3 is TGTGCCAGCAGCTTTGGGAAACAAGAGACCCAGTACTTC. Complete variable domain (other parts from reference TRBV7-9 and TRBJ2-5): DTGVSQNPRHKITKRGQNVTFRCDPISEHNRLYWYRQTLGQGPEFLTYFQNEAQLEKSRLLSDRFSAERPKGSFSTLEIQRTEQGDSAMYLCASSFGKQETQYFGPGTRLLVL.

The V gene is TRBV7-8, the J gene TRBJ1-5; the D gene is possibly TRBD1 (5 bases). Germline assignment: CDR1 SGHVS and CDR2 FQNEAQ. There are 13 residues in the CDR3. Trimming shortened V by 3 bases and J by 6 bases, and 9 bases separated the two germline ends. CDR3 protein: CASSFGGVQPQHF. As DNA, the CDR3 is TGTGCCAGCAGCTTCGGAGGGGTTCAGCCCCAGCATTTT.

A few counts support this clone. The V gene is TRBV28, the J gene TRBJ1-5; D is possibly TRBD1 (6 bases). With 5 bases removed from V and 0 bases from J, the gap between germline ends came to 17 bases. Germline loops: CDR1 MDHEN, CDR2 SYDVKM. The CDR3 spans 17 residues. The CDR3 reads CASSPLTWTVSNQPQHF. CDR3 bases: TGTGCCAGCAGTCCGCTCACTTGGACAGTTAGCAATCAGCCCCAGCATTTT.

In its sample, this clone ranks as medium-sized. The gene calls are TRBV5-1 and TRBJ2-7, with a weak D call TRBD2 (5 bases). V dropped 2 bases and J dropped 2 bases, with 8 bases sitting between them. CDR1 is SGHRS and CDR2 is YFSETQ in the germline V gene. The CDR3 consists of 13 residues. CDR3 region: CASSFSGTYEQYF. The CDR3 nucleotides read TGCGCCAGCAGCTTCAGCGGAACCTACGAGCAGTACTTC.

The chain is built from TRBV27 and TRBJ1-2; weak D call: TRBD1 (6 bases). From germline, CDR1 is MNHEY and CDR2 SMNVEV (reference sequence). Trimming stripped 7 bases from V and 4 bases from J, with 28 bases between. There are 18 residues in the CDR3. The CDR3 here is CASTRSVGASWISYGYTF. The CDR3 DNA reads TGTGCCAGCACCCGAAGTGTGGGGGCTAGTTGGATATCCTATGGCTACACCTTC.

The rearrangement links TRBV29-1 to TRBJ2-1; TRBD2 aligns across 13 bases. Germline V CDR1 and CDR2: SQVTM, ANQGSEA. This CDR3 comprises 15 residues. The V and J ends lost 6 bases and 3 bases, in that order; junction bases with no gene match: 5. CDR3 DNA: TGCAGCGTGTCGACTAGCGGGAGGTTCTACAATGAGCAGTTCTTC. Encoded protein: CSVSTSGRFYNEQFF.

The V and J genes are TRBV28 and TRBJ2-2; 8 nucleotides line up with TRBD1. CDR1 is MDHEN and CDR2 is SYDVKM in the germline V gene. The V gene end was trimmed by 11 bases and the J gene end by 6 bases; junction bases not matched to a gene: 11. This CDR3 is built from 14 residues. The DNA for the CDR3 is TGTGCCCTCCAGACAGGGGACTGGTCCGGGGAGCTGTTTTTT. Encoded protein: CALQTGDWSGELFF.

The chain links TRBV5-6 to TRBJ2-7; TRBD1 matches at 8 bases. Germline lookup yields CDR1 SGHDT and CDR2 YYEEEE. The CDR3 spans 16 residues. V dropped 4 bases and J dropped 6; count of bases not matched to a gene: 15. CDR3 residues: CASSAGTGRGWVEQYF. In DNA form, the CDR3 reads TGTGCCAGCAGCGCCGGGACAGGTCGGGGGTGGGTCGAGCAGTACTTC.

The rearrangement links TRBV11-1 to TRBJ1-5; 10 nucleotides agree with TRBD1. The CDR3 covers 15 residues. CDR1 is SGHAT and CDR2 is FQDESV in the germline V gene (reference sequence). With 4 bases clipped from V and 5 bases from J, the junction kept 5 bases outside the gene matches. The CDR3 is CASSSTGGGDQPQHF. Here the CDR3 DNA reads TGTGCCAGCAGCTCGACAGGGGGCGGAGATCAGCCCCAGCATTTT.

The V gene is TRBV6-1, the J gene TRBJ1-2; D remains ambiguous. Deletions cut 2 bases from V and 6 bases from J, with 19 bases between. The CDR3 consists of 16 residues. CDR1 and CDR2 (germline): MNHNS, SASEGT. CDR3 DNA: TGTGCCAGCAGTGAAATAGGCAGGCCGACCGGGCATGGCTACACCTTC. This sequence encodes CASSEIGRPTGHGYTF.

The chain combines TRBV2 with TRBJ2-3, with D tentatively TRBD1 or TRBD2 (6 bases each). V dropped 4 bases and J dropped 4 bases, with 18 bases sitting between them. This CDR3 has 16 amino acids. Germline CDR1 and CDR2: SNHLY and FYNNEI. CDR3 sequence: CASSVNGGGGPDTQYF. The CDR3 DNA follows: TGTGCCAGCAGTGTAAACGGGGGCGGAGGGCCAGATACGCAGTATTTT.

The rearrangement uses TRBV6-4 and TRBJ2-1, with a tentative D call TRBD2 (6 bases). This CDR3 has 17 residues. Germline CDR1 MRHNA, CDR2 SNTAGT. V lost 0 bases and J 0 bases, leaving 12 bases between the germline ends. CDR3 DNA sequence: TGTGCCAGCAGTGACTCGACCGGGAGTGGCTCCTACAATGAGCAGTTCTTC. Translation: CASSDSTGSGSYNEQFF.